The 9 T cell receptor beta chains in this list originate from one sample, sequenced in a study of OX40 agonist ivuxolimab in advanced cancers. Method: immunoSEQ multiplex PCR; TCRdb's copy keeps in-frame clones and lacks some. Among approximately 50,000 clones listed, about 93% were seen once. The material sequenced was CD4+ or CD8+ T cells sorted from blood, taken in a trial of the OX40 agonist ivuxolimab. These receptors all come from an adult with an advanced solid tumor such as melanoma, head and neck, liver or kidney cancer.

This chain links TRBV9 with TRBJ2-7, with 11 bases fitting TRBD2. CDR1 and CDR2 from the germline V gene are SGDLS and YYNGEE. This CDR3 is built from 15 residues. After removal of 4 bases from V and 2 bases from J, the junction contained 5 bases not matched to a gene. The CDR3 region has the DNA TGTGCCAGCAGCCCTCGTAGCGGGAGGGCCTACGAGCAGTACTTC. Translated: CASSPRSGRAYEQYF.

This chain joins TRBV6-5 and TRBJ2-1, with 7 positions matching TRBD2. This CDR3 has 15 residues. J lost 5 bases, V lost 8 bases, and 12 bases had no gene match. Germline assignment: CDR1 MNHEY and CDR2 SVGAGI. The CDR3 region is CASGLMGLADNEQFF. The CDR3 nucleotides are TGTGCCAGCGGCCTAATGGGTCTAGCGGACAATGAGCAGTTCTTC.

This clone was recorded a few times. The chain combines TRBV5-6 with TRBJ1-2; the D gene is possibly TRBD1 (6 bases). Germline V lookup: CDR1 SGHDT, CDR2 YYEEEE. This CDR3 has 13 residues. The ends were cut back, 3 bases at V and 3 bases at J, with 9 bases in the middle. CDR3 nucleotides: TGTGCCAGCAGCTGGGACACCGACTATGGCTACACCTTC. Residues: CASSWDTDYGYTF.

The chain recombines TRBV28 with TRBJ1-3; no clear D. Germline V gene sequence: CDR1 MDHEN, CDR2 SYDVKM. The germline V and J ends were trimmed by 4 bases and 1 base, with 11 bases remaining between them. There are 15 residues in the CDR3. The CDR3 bases are TGTGCCAGCAGTTCCGTCGGGCGATCTGGAAACACCATATATTTT. This sequence encodes CASSSVGRSGNTIYF.

V and J are TRBV19 and TRBJ1-4; D perhaps matches TRBD1 (5 bases). The ends were cut back, 5 bases at V and 7 bases at J, with 20 bases in the middle. CDR3 length: 16 amino acids. Germline values: CDR1 LNHDA, CDR2 SQIVND (reference sequence). The CDR3: CASSEDVSGWREKLFF. The DNA of the CDR3 is TGTGCCAGTAGTGAGGACGTGTCAGGGTGGCGTGAAAAACTGTTTTTT.

The J gene is TRBJ2-3, the V gene TRBV18; 9 nucleotides line up with TRBD2. Per germline, CDR1 KGHSH and CDR2 LQKENI. There are 15 residues in the CDR3. With 6 bases clipped from V and 4 bases from J, the junction kept 8 bases outside the gene matches. CDR3 in amino acids: CASSQTSGNADTQYF. The CDR3 DNA sequence: TGTGCCAGCTCTCAGACTAGCGGCAACGCAGATACGCAGTATTTT.

The V call is TRBV4-3, the J call TRBJ2-1, with 13 bases matching TRBD2. Germline CDR1 reads LGHNA; CDR2 reads YSLEER. Losses at the gene ends were 3 bases for V and 6 bases for J; bases not matched to a gene: 8. The length of the CDR3 is 17 residues. CDR3 coding DNA: TGCGCCAGCAGCCACACCGGGACTAGCGGGATCCGCAATGAGCAGTTCTTC. As protein: CASSHTGTSGIRNEQFF.

CDR3 nucleotides: TGCGCCAGCAGCCAGGCTTCACTGGGGGGCAATCAGCCCCAGCATTTT. Its translation is CASSQASLGGNQPQHF. The chain couples TRBV4-1 to TRBJ1-5; TRBD1 is a possible D gene (5 bases). From germline, CDR1 is MGHRA and CDR2 YSYEKL. The CDR3 extends over 16 amino acids. V shed 3 bases and J shed 2 bases, with 14 bases lying between them.

The J gene is TRBJ2-2, the V gene TRBV9; a weak D match, TRBD2 (5 bases). Germline V lookup: CDR1 SGDLS, CDR2 YYNGEE. V lost 0 bases to trimming and J lost 7 bases, with 10 bases between them. The length of the CDR3 is 14 residues. CDR3 residues: CASSVGLAFGELFF. CDR3 sequence (DNA): TGTGCCAGCAGCGTAGGGCTAGCTTTCGGGGAGCTGTTTTTT.